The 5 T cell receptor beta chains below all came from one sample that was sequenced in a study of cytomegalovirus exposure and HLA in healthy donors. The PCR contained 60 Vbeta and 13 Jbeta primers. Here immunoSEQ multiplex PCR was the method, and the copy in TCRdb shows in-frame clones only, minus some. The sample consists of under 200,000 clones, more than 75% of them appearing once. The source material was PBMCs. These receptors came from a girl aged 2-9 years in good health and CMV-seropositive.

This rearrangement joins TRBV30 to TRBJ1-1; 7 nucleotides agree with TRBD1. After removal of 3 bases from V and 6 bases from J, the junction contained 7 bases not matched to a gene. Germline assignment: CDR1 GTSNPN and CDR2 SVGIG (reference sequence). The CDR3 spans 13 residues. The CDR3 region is CAWRYRGGAEAFF. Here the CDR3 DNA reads TGTGCCTGGAGATACAGGGGAGGAGCTGAAGCTTTCTTT.

The CDR3 bases are TGTGCCACCAGCAGAGCCGACAGGGCCCGGTTCTTC. Protein product: CATSRADRARFF. The genes are TRBV15 and TRBJ2-1, with 7 nucleotides matching TRBD1. V lost 1 base and J lost 15; bases outside the gene matches: 6. The CDR3 is made up of 12 amino acids. The germline CDR1 and CDR2 sequences are LNHNV and YYDKDF (reference sequence).

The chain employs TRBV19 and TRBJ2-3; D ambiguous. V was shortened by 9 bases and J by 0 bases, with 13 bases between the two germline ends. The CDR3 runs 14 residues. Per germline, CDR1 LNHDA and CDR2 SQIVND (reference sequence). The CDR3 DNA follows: TGTGCCAGCACTGCCAGGTCGAGCACAGATACGCAGTATTTT. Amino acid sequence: CASTARSSTDTQYF.

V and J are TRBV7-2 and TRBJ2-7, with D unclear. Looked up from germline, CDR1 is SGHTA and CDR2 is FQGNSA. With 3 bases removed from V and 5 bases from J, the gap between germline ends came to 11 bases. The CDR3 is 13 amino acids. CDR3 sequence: CASSFPGPNEQYF. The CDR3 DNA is TGTGCCAGCAGCTTTCCCGGTCCCAACGAGCAGTACTTC.

DNA of the CDR3: TGTGCCAGCAGCATAAGGACAGGTTCCGGCTACACCTTC. It is translated as CASSIRTGSGYTF. The chain employs TRBV5-6 and TRBJ1-2; TRBD1 agrees at 7 bases. The V and J ends lost 4 bases and 8 bases, in that order; junction bases with no gene match: 8. CDR1 and CDR2 from the germline V gene are SGHDT and YYEEEE. This CDR3 comprises 13 residues.